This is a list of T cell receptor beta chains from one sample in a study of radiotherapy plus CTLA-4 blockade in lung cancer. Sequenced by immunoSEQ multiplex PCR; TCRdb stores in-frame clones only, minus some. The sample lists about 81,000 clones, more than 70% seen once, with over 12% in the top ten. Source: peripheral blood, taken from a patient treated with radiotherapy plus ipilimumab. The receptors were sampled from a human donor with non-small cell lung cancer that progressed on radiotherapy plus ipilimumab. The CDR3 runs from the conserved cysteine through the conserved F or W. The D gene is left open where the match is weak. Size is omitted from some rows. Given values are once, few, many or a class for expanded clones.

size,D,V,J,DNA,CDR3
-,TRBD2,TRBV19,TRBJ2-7,TGTGCCAGTAGTATAAGTAGCGGGCAGTCCTACGAGCAGTACTTC,CASSISSGQSYEQYF
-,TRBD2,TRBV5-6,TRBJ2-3,TGTGCCAGCAGCCACGAGCTAGCGGGGGTGTCTAGCACAGATACGCAGTATTTT,CASSHELAGVSSTDTQYF
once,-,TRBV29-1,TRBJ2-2,TGCAGCGCACGGACAGCGAACACCGGGGAGCTGTTTTTT,CSARTANTGELFF
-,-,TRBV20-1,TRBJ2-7,TGCAAAGCGGATTCCGACTACGAGCAGTACTTC,CKADSDYEQYF
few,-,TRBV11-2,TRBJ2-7,TGTGCCAGCAGCTTAGGGGGACTGGCCGACTACGAGCAGTACTTC,CASSLGGLADYEQYF
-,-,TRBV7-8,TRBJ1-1,TGTGCCAGCAGCTTAGTGGCAGCGAACACTGAAGCTTTCTTT,CASSLVAANTEAFF
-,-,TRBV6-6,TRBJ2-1,TGTGCCAGCAGTTCCCGGGGCCGAGACAATGAGCAGTTCTTC,CASSSRGRDNEQFF
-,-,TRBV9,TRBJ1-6,TGTGCCAGCAGCGAGGACGGTACTAATTCACCCCTCCACTTT,CASSEDGTNSPLHF
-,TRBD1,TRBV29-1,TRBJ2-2,TGCAGCGTTGGACTGACAGGGACAGGCGGGGAGCTGTTTTTT,CSVGLTGTGGELFF
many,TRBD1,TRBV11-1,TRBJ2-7,TGTGCCAGCAGCTTGGGACAGGGGTTCTACGAGCAGTACTTC,CASSLGQGFYEQYF
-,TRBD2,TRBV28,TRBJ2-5,TGTGCCAGCAGTTTACCCGGACTAGCAAAAGAGACCCAGTACTTC,CASSLPGLAKETQYF
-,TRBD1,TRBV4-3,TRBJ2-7,TGCGCCAGCAGCCAAGAAATCGCAGGGGGCTACGAGCAGTACTTC,CASSQEIAGGYEQYF
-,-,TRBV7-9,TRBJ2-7,TGTGCCAGCAGCTTAGGGCCGTCCTACGAGCAGTACTTC,CASSLGPSYEQYF
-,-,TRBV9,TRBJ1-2,TGTGCCAGCACCCCTCGGCAGGGGAAAGGAGGAGGCTACACCTTC,CASTPRQGKGGGYTF
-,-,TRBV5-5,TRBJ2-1,TGTGCCAGCAGCTTAGGCCTCGGATACAATGAGCAGTTCTTC,CASSLGLGYNEQFF
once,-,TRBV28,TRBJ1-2,TGTGCCAGCAGCCGAGGAGACAGGCTTAACTATGGCTACACCTTC,CASSRGDRLNYGYTF
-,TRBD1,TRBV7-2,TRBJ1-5,TGTGCCAGCAACAGGGGGGGTCATCAGCCCCAGCATTTT,CASNRGGHQPQHF
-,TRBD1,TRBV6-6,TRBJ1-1,TGTGCCAGCAATAACAGGGGGGGAACTGAAGCTTTCTTT,CASNNRGGTEAFF
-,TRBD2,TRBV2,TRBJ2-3,TGTGCCAGCATGTGGGTCGGGCTAGCGGGCACAGATACGCAGTATTTT,CASMWVGLAGTDTQYF
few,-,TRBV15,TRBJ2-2,TGTGCCACCAGCAGAAATGGCGGGGAGCTGTTTTTT,CATSRNGGELFF
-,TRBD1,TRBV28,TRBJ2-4,TGTGCCACCTCTGGGGCAGGGGGCGCCAAAAACATTCAGTACTTC,CATSGAGGAKNIQYF
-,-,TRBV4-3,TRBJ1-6,TGCGCCAGCAGCCAAGACCTGACAGGCCCTATTAATTCACCCCTCCACTTT,CASSQDLTGPINSPLHF
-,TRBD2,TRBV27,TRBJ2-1,TGTGCCAGCAGTCCCCACCAGCTAGCGGGGGCGCTGTACAATGAGCAGTTCTTC,CASSPHQLAGALYNEQFF
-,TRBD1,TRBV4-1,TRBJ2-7,TGCGCCAGCAGCCCCGGGACAGGGACGGGCTACGAGCAGTACTTC,CASSPGTGTGYEQYF
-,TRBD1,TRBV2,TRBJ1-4,TGTGCCAGCACATCGGACAGGGTTCTCGAAAAACTGTTTTTT,CASTSDRVLEKLFF
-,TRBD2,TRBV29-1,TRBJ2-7,TGCAGCGTGGGGGGAGGGTACGAGCAGTACTTC,CSVGGGYEQYF
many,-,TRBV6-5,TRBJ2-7,TGTGCCAGCAGTTACTCGACTAGTTCGTACTACGAGCAGTACTTC,CASSYSTSSYYEQYF
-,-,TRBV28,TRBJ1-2,TGTGCCAGCACCTTGAGGGGAGAGGTCTATGGCTACACCTTC,CASTLRGEVYGYTF
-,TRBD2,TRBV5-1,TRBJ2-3,TGCGCCAGCAGCCGGGGGGTCACAGATACGCAGTATTTT,CASSRGVTDTQYF
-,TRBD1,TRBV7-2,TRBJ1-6,TGTGCCAGCAGCTTAGGAGGGTGGGGACAGGGGAGGAATTCACCCCTCCACTTT,CASSLGGWGQGRNSPLHF
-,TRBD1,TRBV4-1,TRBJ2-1,TGCGCCAGCAGCCTTGGACAGGCCCACAATGAGCAGTTCTTC,CASSLGQAHNEQFF
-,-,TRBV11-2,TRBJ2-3,TGTGCCAGCAGCTTTAAGGCAGATACGCAGTATTTT,CASSFKADTQYF
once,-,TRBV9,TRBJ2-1,TGTGCCAGCAGCGTAGGGGCCTCCTCCTACAATGAGCAGTTCTTC,CASSVGASSYNEQFF